This T cell receptor (beta chain) was documented in a study of OX40 agonist ivuxolimab in advanced cancers. Deletions cut 5 bases from V and 1 base from J, with 11 bases between. Germline V gene data show CDR1 as SQVTM and CDR2 as ANQGSEA. The CDR3 is 14 residues long. Generated by immunoSEQ multiplex PCR, the TCRdb table keeps only in-frame clones and is missing some. The data contain tens of thousands of clones, roughly 80% of them singletons. Of note for this clone: As yet, its antigen is unknown.

Study-level points and caveats: The mean number of expanded clones was higher in CD8+ T cells than in CD4+.

This receptor was identified in an adult with an advanced solid tumor such as melanoma, head and neck, liver or kidney cancer. The rearrangement links TRBV29-1 to TRBJ2-2; D is unclear. The sequences come from CD4+ or CD8+ T cells sorted from blood, collected in a trial of the OX40 agonist ivuxolimab. CDR3 DNA sequence: TGCAGCGTTTCCCACTTAGGGAACACCGGGGAGCTGTTTTTT. Translating it yields CSVSHLGNTGELFF.